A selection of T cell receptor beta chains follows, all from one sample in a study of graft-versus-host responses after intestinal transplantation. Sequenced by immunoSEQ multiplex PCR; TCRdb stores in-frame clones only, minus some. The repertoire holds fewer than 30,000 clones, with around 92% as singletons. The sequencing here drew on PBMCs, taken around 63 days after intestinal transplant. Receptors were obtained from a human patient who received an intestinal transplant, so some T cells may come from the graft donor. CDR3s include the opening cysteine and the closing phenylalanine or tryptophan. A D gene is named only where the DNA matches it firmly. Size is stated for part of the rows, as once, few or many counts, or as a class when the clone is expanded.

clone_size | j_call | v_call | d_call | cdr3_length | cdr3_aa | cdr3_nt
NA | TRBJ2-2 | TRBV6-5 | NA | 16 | CASSYSIFSDTGELFF | TGTGCCAGCAGTTACAGTATTTTTTCGGATACCGGGGAGCTGTTTTTT
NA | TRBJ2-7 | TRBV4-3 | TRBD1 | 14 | CASSHLTGGYEQYF | TGCGCCAGCAGCCATTTGACAGGGGGCTACGAGCAGTACTTC
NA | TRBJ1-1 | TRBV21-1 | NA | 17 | CASSSPRRIGCGTEAFF | TGTGCCAGCAGCTCTCCCCGGAGAATCGGGTGCGGCACTGAAGCTTTCTTT
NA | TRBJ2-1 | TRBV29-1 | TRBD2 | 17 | CSVVVKLAGGPGNEQFF | TGCAGCGTTGTGGTCAAGTTAGCGGGGGGGCCGGGGAATGAGCAGTTCTTC
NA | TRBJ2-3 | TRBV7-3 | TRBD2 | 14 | CASRGGMATDTQYF | TGTGCCAGCAGGGGAGGGATGGCCACAGATACGCAGTATTTT
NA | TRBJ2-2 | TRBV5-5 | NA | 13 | CASSSLYTGELFF | TGTGCCAGCAGCTCCCTATACACCGGGGAGCTGTTTTTT
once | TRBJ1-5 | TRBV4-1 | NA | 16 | CASSQGQEYSNQPQHF | TGCGCCAGCAGCCAAGGCCAGGAGTATAGCAATCAGCCCCAGCATTTT
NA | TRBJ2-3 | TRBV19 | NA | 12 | CASSVSGDTQYF | TGTGCCAGTAGTGTTTCAGGAGATACGCAGTATTTT
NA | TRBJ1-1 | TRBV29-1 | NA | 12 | CSVHRDVSEAFF | TGCAGCGTACACCGGGACGTATCTGAAGCTTTCTTT
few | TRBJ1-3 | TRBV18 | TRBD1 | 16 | CASSTRRQGDGNTIYF | TGTGCCAGCTCAACCCGTAGGCAGGGGGACGGAAACACCATATATTTT
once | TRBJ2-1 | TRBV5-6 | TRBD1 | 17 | CASSSWVGQATYNEQFF | TGTGCCAGCAGCTCCTGGGTGGGACAGGCGACCTACAATGAGCAGTTCTTC
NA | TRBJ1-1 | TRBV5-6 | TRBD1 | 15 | CASSLARTGGTEAFF | TGTGCCAGCAGCTTGGCTCGGACAGGGGGCACTGAAGCTTTCTTT
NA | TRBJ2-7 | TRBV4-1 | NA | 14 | CASSQAGGSYEQYF | TGCGCCAGCAGCCAAGCCGGGGGATCCTACGAGCAGTACTTC
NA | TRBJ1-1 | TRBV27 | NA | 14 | CASSLVGANTEAFF | TGTGCCAGCAGTTTAGTTGGGGCGAACACTGAAGCTTTCTTT
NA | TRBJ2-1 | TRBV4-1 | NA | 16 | CASTPATWALDNEQFF | TGCGCCAGCACTCCCGCCACATGGGCACTCGACAATGAGCAGTTCTTC
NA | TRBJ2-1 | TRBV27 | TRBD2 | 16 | CASSLPPSGRADEQFF | TGTGCCAGCAGTCTACCCCCTAGCGGGAGAGCCGATGAGCAGTTCTTC
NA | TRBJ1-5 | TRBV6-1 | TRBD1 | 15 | CASSVGDRGNQPQHF | TGTGCCAGCAGTGTAGGTGACAGGGGCAATCAGCCCCAGCATTTT
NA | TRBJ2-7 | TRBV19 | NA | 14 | CASSPGGLSYEQYF | TGTGCCAGTAGCCCCGGGGGATTATCCTACGAGCAGTACTTC
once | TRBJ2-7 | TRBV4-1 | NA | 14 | CASSQPGPYYEQYF | TGCGCCAGCAGCCAACCGGGACCGTACTACGAGCAGTACTTC
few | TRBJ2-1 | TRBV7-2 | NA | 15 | CASSPSSVTGNEQFF | TGTGCCAGCAGCCCCTCAAGCGTAACGGGGAATGAGCAGTTCTTC
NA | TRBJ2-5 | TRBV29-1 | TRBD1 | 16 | CSVEGQQGTIGETQYF | TGCAGCGTTGAAGGGCAACAGGGGACGATTGGAGAGACCCAGTACTTC
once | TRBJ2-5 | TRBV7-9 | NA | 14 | CASSLVLPEETQYF | TGTGCCAGCAGCTTAGTTCTCCCCGAAGAGACCCAGTACTTC
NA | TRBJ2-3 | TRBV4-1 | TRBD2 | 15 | CASRETSGGLDTQYF | TGCGCCAGCAGGGAGACTAGCGGGGGGCTAGATACGCAGTATTTT
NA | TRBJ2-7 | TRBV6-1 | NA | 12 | CASSWVEYEQYF | TGTGCCAGCAGTTGGGTAGAATACGAGCAGTACTTC
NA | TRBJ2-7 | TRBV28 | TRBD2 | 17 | CASSLRAGLAGSYEQYF | TGTGCCAGCAGTTTACGTGCGGGCCTAGCGGGTTCTTACGAGCAGTACTTC
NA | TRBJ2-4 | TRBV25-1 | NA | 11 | CASTRGNIQYF | TGTGCCAGCACCCGGGGAAACATTCAGTACTTC
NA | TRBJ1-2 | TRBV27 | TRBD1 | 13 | CASRGYRGYDYTF | TGTGCCAGCAGGGGGTACAGGGGCTATGACTACACCTTC
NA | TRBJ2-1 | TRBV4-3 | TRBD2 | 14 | CASSQGTSAHEQFF | TGCGCCAGCAGCCAGGGGACTAGCGCCCATGAGCAGTTCTTC
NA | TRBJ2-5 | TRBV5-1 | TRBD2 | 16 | CASSLVGTSGQETQYF | TGCGCCAGCAGCTTGGTCGGGACTAGCGGCCAAGAGACCCAGTACTTC
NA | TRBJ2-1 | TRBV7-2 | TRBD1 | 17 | CASSQAVGTGLDNEQFF | TGTGCCAGCAGCCAGGCAGTAGGGACAGGGTTGGACAATGAGCAGTTCTTC
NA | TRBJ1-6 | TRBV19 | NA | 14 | CAGSQAGAWSPLHF | TGTGCCGGTAGTCAGGCAGGGGCGTGGTCACCCCTCCACTTT
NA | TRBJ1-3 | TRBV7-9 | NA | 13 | CASSLAVSNTIYF | TGTGCCAGCAGCTTAGCAGTCTCAAACACCATATATTTT
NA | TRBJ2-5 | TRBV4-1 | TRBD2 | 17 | CASSQDSASGPKETQYF | TGCGCCAGCAGCCAAGATTCGGCTAGCGGGCCTAAAGAGACCCAGTACTTC
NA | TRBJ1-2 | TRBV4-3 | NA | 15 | CASSQEQGIFYGYTF | TGCGCCAGCAGCCAAGAGCAAGGGATTTTCTATGGCTACACCTTC
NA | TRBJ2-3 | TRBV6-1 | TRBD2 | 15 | CASSITSGGADTQYF | TGTGCCAGCAGCATTACTAGCGGGGGGGCAGATACGCAGTATTTT
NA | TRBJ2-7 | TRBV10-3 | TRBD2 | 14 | CAISEAGGSYEQYF | TGTGCCATCAGTGAAGCGGGAGGCTCCTACGAGCAGTACTTC
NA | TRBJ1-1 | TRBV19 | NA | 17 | CASSIARGGGINTEAFF | TGTGCCAGTAGTATAGCGCGGGGCGGGGGGATCAACACTGAAGCTTTCTTT
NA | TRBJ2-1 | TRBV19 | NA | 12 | CASSIWNNEQFF | TGTGCCAGTAGTATTTGGAACAATGAGCAGTTCTTC
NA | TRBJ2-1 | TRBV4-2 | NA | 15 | CASSQVLGRSFEQFF | TGTGCCAGCAGCCAAGTTCTCGGGAGATCGTTTGAGCAGTTCTTC
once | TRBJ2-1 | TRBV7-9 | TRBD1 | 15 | CASSRGQGTYNEQFF | TGTGCCAGCAGCCGAGGACAGGGGACCTACAATGAGCAGTTCTTC
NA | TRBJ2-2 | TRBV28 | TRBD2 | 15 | CASKGAGGYTGELFF | TGTGCCAGCAAAGGAGCGGGAGGCTACACCGGGGAGCTGTTTTTT
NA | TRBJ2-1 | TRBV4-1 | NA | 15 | CASREELSSYNEQFF | TGCGCCAGCAGGGAGGAGCTGAGCTCCTACAATGAGCAGTTCTTC
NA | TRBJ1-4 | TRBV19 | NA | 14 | CASNPATVNEKLFF | TGTGCCAGTAACCCCGCAACAGTTAATGAAAAACTGTTTTTT
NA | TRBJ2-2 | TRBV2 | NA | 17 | CASRGRVWLPGTGELFF | TGTGCCAGCAGGGGTAGGGTCTGGCTCCCGGGCACCGGGGAGCTGTTTTTT
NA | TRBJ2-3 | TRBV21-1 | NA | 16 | CASSRTGTKNTDTQYF | TGTGCCAGCAGCCGGACCGGGACAAAAAACACAGATACGCAGTATTTT
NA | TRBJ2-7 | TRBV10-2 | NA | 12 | CASSGGAYEQYF | TGCGCCAGCAGTGGTGGGGCCTACGAGCAGTACTTC
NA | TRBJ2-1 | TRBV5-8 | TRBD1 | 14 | CASSLAGGVHEQFF | TGTGCCAGCAGCTTGGCAGGGGGCGTTCATGAGCAGTTCTTC